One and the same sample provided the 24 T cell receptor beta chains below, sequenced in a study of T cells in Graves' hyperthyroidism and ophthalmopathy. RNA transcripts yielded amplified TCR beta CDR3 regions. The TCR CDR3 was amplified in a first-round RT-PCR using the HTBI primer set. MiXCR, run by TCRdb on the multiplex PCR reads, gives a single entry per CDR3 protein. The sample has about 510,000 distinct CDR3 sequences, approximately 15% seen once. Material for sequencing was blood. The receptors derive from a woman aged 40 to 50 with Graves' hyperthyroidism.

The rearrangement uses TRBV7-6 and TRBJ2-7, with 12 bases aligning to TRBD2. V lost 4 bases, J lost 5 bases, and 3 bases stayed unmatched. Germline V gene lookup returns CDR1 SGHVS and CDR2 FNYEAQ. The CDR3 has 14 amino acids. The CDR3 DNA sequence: TGTGCCAGCAGCTGGACTAGCGGGAATGACGAGCAGTACTTC. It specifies CASSWTSGNDEQYF.

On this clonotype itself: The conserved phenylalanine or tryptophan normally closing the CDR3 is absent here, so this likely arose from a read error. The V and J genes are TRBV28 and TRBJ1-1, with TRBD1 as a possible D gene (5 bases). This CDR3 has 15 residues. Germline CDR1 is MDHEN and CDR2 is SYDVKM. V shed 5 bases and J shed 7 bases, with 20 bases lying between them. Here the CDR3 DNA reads TGTGCCAGCAGTGTCGGTGGAGACAGAGGGTTTGAAGCTTTCATT. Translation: CASSVGGDRGFEAFI.

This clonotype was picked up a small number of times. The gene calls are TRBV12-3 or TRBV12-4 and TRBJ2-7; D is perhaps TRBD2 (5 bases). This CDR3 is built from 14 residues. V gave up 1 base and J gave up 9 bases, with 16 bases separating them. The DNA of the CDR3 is TGTGCCAGCAGTTTAGGTCTTGGGAGAAGGCGGCAGTACTTC. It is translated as CASSLGLGRRRQYF.

The CDR3 sequence is CASSVGQGARGYTF. The CDR3 bases are TGTGCCAGCAGTGTGGGACAGGGGGCGAGAGGCTACACCTTC. The V call is TRBV25-1, the J call TRBJ1-2; TRBD1 agrees at 12 bases. Losses at the gene ends were 4 bases for V and 8 bases for J; bases not matched to a gene: 5. This CDR3 is 14 amino acids long. Germline V gene sequence: CDR1 MGHDK, CDR2 SYGVNS.

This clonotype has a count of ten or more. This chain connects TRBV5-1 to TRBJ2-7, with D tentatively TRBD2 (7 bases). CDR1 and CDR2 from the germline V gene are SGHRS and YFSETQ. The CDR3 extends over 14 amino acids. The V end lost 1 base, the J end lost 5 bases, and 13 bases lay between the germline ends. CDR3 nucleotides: TGCGCCAGCAGCTTGCGGGGGGCTGGGGACGAGCAGTACTTC. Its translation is CASSLRGAGDEQYF.

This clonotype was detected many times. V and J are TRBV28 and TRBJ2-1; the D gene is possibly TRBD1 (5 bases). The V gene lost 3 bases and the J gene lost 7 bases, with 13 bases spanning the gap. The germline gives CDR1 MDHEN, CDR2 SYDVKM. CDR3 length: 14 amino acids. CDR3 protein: CASSFVPGMNEQFF. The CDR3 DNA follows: TGTGCCAGCAGTTTTGTCCCAGGGATGAATGAGCAGTTCTTC.

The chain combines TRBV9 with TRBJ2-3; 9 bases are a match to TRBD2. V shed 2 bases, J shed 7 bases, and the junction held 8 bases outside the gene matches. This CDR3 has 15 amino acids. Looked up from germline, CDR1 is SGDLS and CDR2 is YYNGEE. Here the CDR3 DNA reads TGTGCCAGCAGCGTCGGTAGCGGGAGTACAAATACGCAGTATTTT. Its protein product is CASSVGSGSTNTQYF.

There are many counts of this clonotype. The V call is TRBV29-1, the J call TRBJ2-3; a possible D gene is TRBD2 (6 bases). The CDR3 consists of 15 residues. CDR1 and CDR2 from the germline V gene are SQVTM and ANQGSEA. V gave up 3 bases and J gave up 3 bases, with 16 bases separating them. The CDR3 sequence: CSVDGGSSGTDTQYF. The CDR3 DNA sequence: TGCAGCGTTGATGGCGGGTCGAGCGGGACAGATACGCAGTATTTT.

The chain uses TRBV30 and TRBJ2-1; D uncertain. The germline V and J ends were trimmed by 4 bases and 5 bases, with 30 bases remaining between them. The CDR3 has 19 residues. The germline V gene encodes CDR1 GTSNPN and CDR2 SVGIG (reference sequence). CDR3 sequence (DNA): TGTGCCTGGAATTCCTTCCCGTCGGACGCCTGGATGTCTCACAATGAGCAGTTCTTC. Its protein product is CAWNSFPSDAWMSHNEQFF.

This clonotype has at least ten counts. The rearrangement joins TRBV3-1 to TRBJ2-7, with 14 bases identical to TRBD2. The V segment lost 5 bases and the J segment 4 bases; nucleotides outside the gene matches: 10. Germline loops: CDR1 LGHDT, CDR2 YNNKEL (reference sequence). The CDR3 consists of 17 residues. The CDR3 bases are TGTGCCAGCAGCGGACCGGGACTAGCGGGAGTCGGGTACGAGCAGTACTTC. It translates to CASSGPGLAGVGYEQYF.

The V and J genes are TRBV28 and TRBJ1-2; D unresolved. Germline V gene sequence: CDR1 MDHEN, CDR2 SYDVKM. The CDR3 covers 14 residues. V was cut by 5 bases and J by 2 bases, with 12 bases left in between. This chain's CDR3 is CASSETKDNYGYTF. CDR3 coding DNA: TGTGCCAGCAGTGAAACGAAGGACAACTATGGCTACACCTTC.

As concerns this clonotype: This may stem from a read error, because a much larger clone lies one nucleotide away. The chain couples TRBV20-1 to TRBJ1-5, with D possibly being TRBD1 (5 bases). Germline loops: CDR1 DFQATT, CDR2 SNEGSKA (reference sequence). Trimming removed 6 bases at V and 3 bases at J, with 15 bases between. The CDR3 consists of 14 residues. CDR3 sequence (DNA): TGCAGTGCATCGTCCGGGGGGACCAATCAGCCCCAGCATTTT. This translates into CSASSGGTNQPQHF.

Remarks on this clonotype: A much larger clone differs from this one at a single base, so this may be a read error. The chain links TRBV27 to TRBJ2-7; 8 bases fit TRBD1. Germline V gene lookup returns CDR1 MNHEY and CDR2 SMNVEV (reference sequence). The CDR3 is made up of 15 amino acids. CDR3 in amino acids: CASSSLQGERFEQCF. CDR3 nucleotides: TGTGCCAGCAGTTCCCTACAGGGGGAACGGTTCGAGCAGTGCTTC.

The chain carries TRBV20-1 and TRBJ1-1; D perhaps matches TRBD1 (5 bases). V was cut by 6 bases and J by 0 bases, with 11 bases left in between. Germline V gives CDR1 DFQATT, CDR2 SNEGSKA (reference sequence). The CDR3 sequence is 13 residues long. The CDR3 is CSATGPLNTEAFF. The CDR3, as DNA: TGCAGTGCCACGGGGCCCCTGAACACTGAAGCTTTCTTT.

CDR3 DNA: TGCGCCAGCAGCTTGATGACAGGGACTAGTGGAAACACCATATATTTT. Translating gives CASSLMTGTSGNTIYF. This rearrangement joins TRBV5-1 to TRBJ1-3, with 7 positions matching TRBD1. Per the germline V gene, CDR1 is SGHRS and CDR2 is YFSETQ. The V and J ends lost 1 base and 3 bases, in that order; junction bases with no gene match: 7. This CDR3 has 16 residues.

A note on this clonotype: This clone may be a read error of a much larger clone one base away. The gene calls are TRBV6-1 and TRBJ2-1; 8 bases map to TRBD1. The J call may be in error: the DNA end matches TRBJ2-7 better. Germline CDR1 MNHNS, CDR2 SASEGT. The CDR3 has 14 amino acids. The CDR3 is CASLDRGPYNEQYF. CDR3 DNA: TGTGCCAGCTTAGACAGGGGCCCTTACAATGAGCAGTACTTC.

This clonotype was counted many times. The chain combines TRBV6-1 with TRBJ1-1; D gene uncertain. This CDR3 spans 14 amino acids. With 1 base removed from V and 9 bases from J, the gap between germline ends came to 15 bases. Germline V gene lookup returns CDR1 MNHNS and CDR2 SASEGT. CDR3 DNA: TGTGCCAGCAGTGAAGAGAGTTTAGGAAATAAAGCTTTCTTT. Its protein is CASSEESLGNKAFF.

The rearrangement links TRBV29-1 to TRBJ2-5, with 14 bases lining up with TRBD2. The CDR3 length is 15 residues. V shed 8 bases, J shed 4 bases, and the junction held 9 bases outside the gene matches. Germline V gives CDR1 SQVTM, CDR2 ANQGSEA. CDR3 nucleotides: TGCAGCACGGCGGGACTAGCGGGAGAGGTAGAGACCCAGTACTTC. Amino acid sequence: CSTAGLAGEVETQYF.

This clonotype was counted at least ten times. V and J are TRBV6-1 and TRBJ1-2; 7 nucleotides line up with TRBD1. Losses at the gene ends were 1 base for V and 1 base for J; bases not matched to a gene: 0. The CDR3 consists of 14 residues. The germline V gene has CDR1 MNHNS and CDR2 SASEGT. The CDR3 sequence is CASSEGDSNYGYTF. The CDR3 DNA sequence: TGTGCCAGCAGTGAAGGGGACAGTAACTATGGCTACACCTTC.

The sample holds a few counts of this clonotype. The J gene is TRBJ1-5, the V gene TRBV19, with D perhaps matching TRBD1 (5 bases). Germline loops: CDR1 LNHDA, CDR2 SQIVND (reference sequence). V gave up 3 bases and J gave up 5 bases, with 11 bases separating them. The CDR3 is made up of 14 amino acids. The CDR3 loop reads CASSIRVGDQPQHF. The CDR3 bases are TGTGCCAGTAGTATCAGGGTGGGAGATCAGCCCCAGCATTTT.

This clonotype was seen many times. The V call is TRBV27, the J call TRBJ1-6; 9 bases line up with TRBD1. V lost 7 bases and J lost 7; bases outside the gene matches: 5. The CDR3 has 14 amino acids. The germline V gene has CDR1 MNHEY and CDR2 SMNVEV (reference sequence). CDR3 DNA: TGTGCCAGCAACTCCGGGACAGGGAATTCACCCCTCCACTTT. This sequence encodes CASNSGTGNSPLHF.

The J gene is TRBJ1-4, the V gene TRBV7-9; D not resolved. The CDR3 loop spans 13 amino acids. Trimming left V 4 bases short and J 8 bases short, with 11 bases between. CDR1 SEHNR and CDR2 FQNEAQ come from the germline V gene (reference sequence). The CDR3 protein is CASSWNTGEKLFF. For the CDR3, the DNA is TGTGCCAGCAGCTGGAACACCGGAGAAAAACTGTTTTTT.

The CDR3 spells CASRGSASNQPQHF. For the CDR3, the DNA is TGCGCCAGCAGGGGCAGCGCCAGCAATCAGCCCCAGCATTTT. The rearrangement links TRBV10-2 to TRBJ1-5; D is unclear. CDR3 length equals 14 residues. V was clipped by 6 bases and J by 1 base, with 10 bases between them. Per germline, CDR1 WSHSY and CDR2 SAAADI.

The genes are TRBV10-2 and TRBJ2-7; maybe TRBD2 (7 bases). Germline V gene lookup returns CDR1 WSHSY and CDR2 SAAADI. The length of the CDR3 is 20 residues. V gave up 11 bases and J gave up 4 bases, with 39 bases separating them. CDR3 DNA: TGCGCCGCCTCGGGGGGCCCCGCGGGAGTGGGCCCTGTGGCCCCTTACGAGCAGTACTTC. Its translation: CAASGGPAGVGPVAPYEQYF.